A single sample is the source of the 24 T cell receptor beta chains below, sequenced in a study of OX40 agonist ivuxolimab in advanced cancers. Sequencing used immunoSEQ multiplex PCR; TCRdb keeps in-frame clones, though not all of them. The table has roughly 67,000 clones, over 75% seen once. The material sequenced was CD4+ or CD8+ T cells sorted from blood, taken in a trial of the OX40 agonist ivuxolimab. These receptor sequences come from an adult with an advanced solid tumor such as melanoma, head and neck, liver or kidney cancer.

V usage is TRBV28 and J usage is TRBJ2-7; the match to TRBD2 covers 10 bases. V was clipped by 6 bases and J by 1 base; unmatched bases: 9. This CDR3 region has 16 residues. From germline, CDR1 is MDHEN and CDR2 SYDVKM. The chain's CDR3 is CASSSTWTSGSYEQYF. CDR3 sequence (DNA): TGTGCCAGCAGCTCAACGTGGACTAGCGGATCCTACGAGCAGTACTTC.

The rearrangement uses TRBV5-1 and TRBJ2-2; 9 nucleotides align to TRBD1. The CDR3 is 16 amino acids. Germline V lookup: CDR1 SGHRS, CDR2 YFSETQ. With V trimmed by 2 bases and J by 2 bases, 4 bases remained unmatched. CDR3 loop: CASSFITGGNTGELFF. The CDR3 bases are TGCGCCAGCAGCTTTATTACAGGGGGCAACACCGGGGAGCTGTTTTTT. Variable domain in full (rest from reference TRBV5-1 and TRBJ2-2): KAGVTQTPRYLIKTRGQQVTLSCSPISGHRSVSWYQQTPGQGLQFLFEYFSETQRNKGNFPGRFSGRQFSNSRSEMNVSTLELGDSALYLCASSFITGGNTGELFFGEGSRLTVL.

This clone was picked up a small number of times. The chain recombines TRBV11-2 with TRBJ2-7, with 8 positions matching TRBD2. The J segment lost 0 bases and the V segment lost 1 base, leaving 5 bases of the junction unmatched. Germline V lookup: CDR1 SGHAT, CDR2 FQNNGV. This CDR3 comprises 16 residues. CDR3 region: CASSLAVAGGSYEQYF. The CDR3 DNA reads as TGTGCCAGCAGCTTAGCTGTCGCGGGAGGCTCCTACGAGCAGTACTTC.

This chain links TRBV5-1 with TRBJ2-5; 7 nucleotides match TRBD2. V lost 0 bases, J lost 2 bases, and 4 bases stayed unmatched. The germline gives CDR1 SGHRS, CDR2 YFSETQ. The CDR3 sequence is 15 residues long. As DNA, the CDR3 is TGCGCCAGCAGCTTGGCGCTAGCGGTACAAGAGACCCAGTACTTC. Translated, it gives CASSLALAVQETQYF.

The chain uses TRBV2 and TRBJ2-3, with TRBD1 matching 8 bases. Germline CDR1 reads SNHLY; CDR2 reads FYNNEI. The V segment lost 5 bases and the J segment 0 bases; nucleotides outside the gene matches: 4. The CDR3 spans 15 residues. The CDR3 DNA is TGTGCCAGCAGTACCGGGACAGGAAGCACAGATACGCAGTATTTT. Protein sequence: CASSTGTGSTDTQYF.

In DNA, the CDR3 is TGTGCCACTAGGACCGGGACAGGGGAAGAGACCCAGTACTTC. This gives the protein CATRTGTGEETQYF. The rearrangement links TRBV10-3 to TRBJ2-5, with 10 bases that match TRBD1. This CDR3 contains 14 residues. The germline gives CDR1 ENHRY, CDR2 SYGVKD. Unmatched junction bases numbered 8, after V lost 10 bases and J lost 3 bases.

Here the CDR3 DNA reads TGTGCCAGTAGTGGGACAGCTGGAAACACCATATATTTT. Translation gives CASSGTAGNTIYF. The V and J genes are TRBV19 and TRBJ1-3; TRBD1 matches at 7 bases. Germline loops: CDR1 LNHDA, CDR2 SQIVND (reference sequence). Trimming took 5 bases from V and 2 from J; bases not matched to a gene: 0. The CDR3 totals 13 residues. Based on the CDR3 plus reference TRBV19 and TRBJ1-3, the full variable domain is DGGITQSPKYLFRKEGQNVTLSCEQNLNHDAMYWYRQDPGQGLRLIYYSQIVNDFQKGDIAEGYSVSREKKESFPLTVTSAQKNPTAFYLCASSGTAGNTIYFGEGSWLTVV.

The table lists this clone with a few counts. The chain recombines TRBV7-8 with TRBJ2-7; D might be TRBD1 (5 bases). The CDR3 sequence is 13 residues long. Trimming removed 1 base at V and 4 bases at J, with 8 bases between. CDR1 is SGHVS and CDR2 is FQNEAQ in the germline V gene. CDR3 in amino acids: CASSLGAGYEQYV. CDR3 sequence (DNA): TGTGCCAGCAGCTTAGGGGCAGGGTACGAGCAGTACGTC.

The chain combines TRBV15 with TRBJ1-3; D ambiguous. The germline V gene encodes CDR1 LNHNV and CDR2 YYDKDF (reference sequence). The CDR3 runs to 17 residues. V lost 4 bases and J 0 bases, leaving 16 bases between the germline ends. The CDR3 is CATSNPAGGSSGNTIYF. The CDR3 bases are TGTGCCACCAGCAACCCAGCGGGCGGAAGCTCTGGAAACACCATATATTTT.

V usage is TRBV30 and J usage is TRBJ1-1; D gene unclear. V lost 0 bases and J 2 bases, leaving 7 bases between the germline ends. This CDR3 is 13 amino acids long. Germline V lookup: CDR1 GTSNPN, CDR2 SVGIG (reference sequence). Here the CDR3 reads CAWSVLSNTEAFF. CDR3 coding DNA: TGTGCCTGGAGTGTACTCAGCAACACTGAAGCTTTCTTT.

The gene calls are TRBV10-2 and TRBJ2-2; D not resolved. From germline, CDR1 is WSHSY and CDR2 SAAADI. The CDR3 covers 13 residues. V lost 2 bases, J lost 9 bases, and 10 bases lay in between. CDR3 coding DNA: TGCGCCAGCAGTGAGATGTCCGAGTGGGAGCTGTTTTTT. As protein: CASSEMSEWELFF.

This clone was recorded a few times. The chain uses TRBV27 and TRBJ2-7; possible D gene TRBD2, 6 bases. Germline loops: CDR1 MNHEY, CDR2 SMNVEV (reference sequence). V was cut by 5 bases and J by 5 bases, with 13 bases left in between. The CDR3 runs 13 residues. The CDR3 region has the DNA TGTGCCAGCAGTCTCACACTAGCCCACGAGCAGTACTTC. It codes for CASSLTLAHEQYF.

The chain recombines TRBV28 with TRBJ2-1; TRBD2 agrees at 8 bases. CDR3 length: 16 amino acids. V shed 4 bases, J shed 4 bases, and the junction held 9 bases outside the gene matches. Germline V CDR1 and CDR2: MDHEN, SYDVKM. The CDR3 DNA reads TGTGCCAGCAGTTCGAAAGTAGCGGGGTCATACAATGAGCAGTTCTTC. Protein sequence: CASSSKVAGSYNEQFF.

This clone was counted a few times. The chain joins TRBV29-1 to TRBJ2-1, with a possible D match to TRBD1 (5 bases). V lost 6 bases and J 10 bases, leaving 13 bases between the germline ends. The CDR3 length is 11 residues. Germline CDR1 SQVTM, CDR2 ANQGSEA. The CDR3: CSVPQVREQFF. Here the CDR3 DNA reads TGCAGCGTCCCACAGGTTAGAGAGCAGTTCTTC.

The chain uses TRBV4-2 and TRBJ2-7; 11 bases fit TRBD2. Unmatched junction bases numbered 14, after V lost 3 bases and J lost 7 bases. Germline CDR1 is LGHNA and CDR2 is YNFKEQ. CDR3 length equals 17 residues. The CDR3 bases are TGTGCCAGCAGCCATGCCCTAGCGGGAGGATCTTTACGAGAGCAGTACTTC. Its protein is CASSHALAGGSLREQYF.

A note on this clone: Other DNA sequences from this sample encode an identical CDR3 as well. The chain recombines TRBV28 with TRBJ2-7, with 8 bases lining up with TRBD1. CDR1 is MDHEN and CDR2 is SYDVKM in the germline V gene. The CDR3 has 13 amino acids. Losses at the gene ends were 6 bases for V and 4 bases for J; bases not matched to a gene: 5. The CDR3 bases are TGTGCCAGCAGCATTGGACAGGGTTACGAGCAGTACTTC. As protein: CASSIGQGYEQYF.

This clone occurred a few times. The V gene is TRBV4-2, the J gene TRBJ2-2; a possible D gene is TRBD2 (6 bases). Germline lookup yields CDR1 LGHNA and CDR2 YNFKEQ. V was cut by 4 bases and J by 1 base, with 13 bases left in between. The CDR3 has 16 amino acids. Here the CDR3 reads CASSPPGLQNTGELFF. The DNA for the CDR3 is TGTGCCAGCAGCCCCCCGGGACTCCAGAACACCGGGGAGCTGTTTTTT.

This clone has only a few counts. This chain joins TRBV13 and TRBJ2-5; the D gene is possibly TRBD2 (6 bases). CDR3 length: 15 residues. V was clipped by 4 bases and J by 0 bases, with 12 bases between them. Germline V lookup: CDR1 PRHDT, CDR2 FYEKMQ (reference sequence). For the CDR3, the DNA is TGTGCCAGCAGCTCACGCAGGGACTACCAAGAGACCCAGTACTTC. Amino acid sequence: CASSSRRDYQETQYF.

The chain is built from TRBV11-2 and TRBJ1-5; D uncertain. V gave up 5 bases and J gave up 7 bases, with 9 bases separating them. Germline V lookup: CDR1 SGHAT, CDR2 FQNNGV. The CDR3 runs 12 residues. The CDR3 loop reads CASSNGNQPQHF. For the CDR3, the DNA is TGTGCCAGCAGCAACGGAAACCAGCCCCAGCATTTT.

The V call is TRBV19, the J call TRBJ2-2; a possible D gene is TRBD1 (6 bases). Trimming cost V 6 bases and J 7 bases, with 18 bases left between them. The CDR3 totals 15 residues. Germline V gene data show CDR1 as LNHDA and CDR2 as SQIVND (reference sequence). CDR3 residues: CASSPRTVSGGELFF. DNA of the CDR3: TGTGCCAGTAGCCCCCGGACAGTCTCGGGCGGGGAGCTGTTTTTT.

The chain combines TRBV7-2 with TRBJ2-3; 10 nucleotides line up with TRBD2. This CDR3 region has 17 residues. Germline V gene sequence: CDR1 SGHTA, CDR2 FQGNSA. J was trimmed by 2 bases and V by 3 bases; bases with no gene match: 8. This chain's CDR3 is CASSFPLAGASTDTQYF. In DNA, the CDR3 is TGTGCCAGCAGCTTCCCTCTAGCGGGAGCTTCCACAGATACGCAGTATTTT.

This chain links TRBV7-9 with TRBJ1-4, with a possible D match to TRBD1 (5 bases). The CDR3 runs to 15 residues. The germline V gene has CDR1 SEHNR and CDR2 FQNEAQ (reference sequence). The V and J ends lost 4 bases and 7 bases respectively, with 16 bases between them. CDR3 sequence: CASSSAGPRSEKLFF. The CDR3 DNA reads TGTGCCAGCAGCTCAGCGGGACCCAGGAGTGAAAAACTGTTTTTT.

The genes are TRBV5-1 and TRBJ2-7, with 8 bases fitting TRBD1. The CDR3 covers 15 residues. In germline, CDR1 is SGHRS, CDR2 YFSETQ. J was trimmed by 0 bases and V by 0 bases; bases with no gene match: 2. The CDR3 protein is CASSLEGQASYEQYV. CDR3 DNA sequence: TGCGCCAGCAGCTTGGAGGGACAGGCCTCCTACGAGCAGTACGTC.

This clone has only a few counts. J is TRBJ2-4 and V is TRBV6-5, with TRBD1 matching 7 bases. V gave up 5 bases and J gave up 8 bases; unmatched junction bases: 6. The V gene's germline CDR1 is MNHEY and CDR2 SVGAGI. This CDR3 comprises 13 residues. The CDR3 region is CASSAQGEHIQYF. For the CDR3, the DNA is TGTGCCAGCAGTGCTCAGGGGGAGCACATTCAGTACTTC.